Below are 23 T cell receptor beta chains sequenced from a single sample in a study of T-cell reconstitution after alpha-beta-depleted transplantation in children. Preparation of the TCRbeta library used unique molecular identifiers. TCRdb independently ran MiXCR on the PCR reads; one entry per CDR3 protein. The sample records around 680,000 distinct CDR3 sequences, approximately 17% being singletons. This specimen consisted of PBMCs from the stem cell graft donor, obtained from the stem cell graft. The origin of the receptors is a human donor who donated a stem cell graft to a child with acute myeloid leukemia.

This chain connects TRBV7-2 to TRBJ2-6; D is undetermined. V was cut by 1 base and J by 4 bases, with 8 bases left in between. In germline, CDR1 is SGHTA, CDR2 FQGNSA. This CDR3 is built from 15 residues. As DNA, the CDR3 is TGTGCCAGCAGCTTAGAAGCATCGGGGGCCAACGTCCTGACTTTC. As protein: CASSLEASGANVLTF.

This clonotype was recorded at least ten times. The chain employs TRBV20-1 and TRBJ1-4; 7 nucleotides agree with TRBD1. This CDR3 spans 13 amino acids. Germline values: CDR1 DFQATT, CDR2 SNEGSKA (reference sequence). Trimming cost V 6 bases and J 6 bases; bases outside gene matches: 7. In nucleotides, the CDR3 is TGCAGTGCCGAGGGGGCAGGTGATGAAAAACTGTTTTTT. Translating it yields CSAEGAGDEKLFF.

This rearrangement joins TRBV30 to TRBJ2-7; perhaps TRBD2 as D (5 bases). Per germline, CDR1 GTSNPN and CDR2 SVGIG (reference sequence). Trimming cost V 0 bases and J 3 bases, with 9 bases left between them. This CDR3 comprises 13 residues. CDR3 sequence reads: CAWSVSGGYEQYF. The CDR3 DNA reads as TGTGCCTGGAGTGTAAGCGGCGGCTACGAGCAGTACTTC.

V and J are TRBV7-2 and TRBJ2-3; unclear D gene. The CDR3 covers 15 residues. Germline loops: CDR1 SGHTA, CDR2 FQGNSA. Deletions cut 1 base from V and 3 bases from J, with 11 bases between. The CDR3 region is CASSLGPDGTDTQYF. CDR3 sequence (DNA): TGTGCCAGCAGCTTAGGCCCTGACGGGACAGATACGCAGTATTTT.

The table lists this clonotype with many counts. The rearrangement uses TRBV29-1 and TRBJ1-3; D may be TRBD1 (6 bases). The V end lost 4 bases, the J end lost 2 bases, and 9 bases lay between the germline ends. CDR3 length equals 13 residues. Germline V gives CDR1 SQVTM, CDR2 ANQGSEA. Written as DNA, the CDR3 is TGCAGCGTTGCGACAGGCACTGGAAACACCATATATTTT. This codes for CSVATGTGNTIYF.

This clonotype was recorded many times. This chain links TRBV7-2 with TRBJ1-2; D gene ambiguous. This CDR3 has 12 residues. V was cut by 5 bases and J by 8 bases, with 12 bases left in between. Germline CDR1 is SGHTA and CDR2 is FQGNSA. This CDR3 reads CASSQSLFGYTF. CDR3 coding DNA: TGTGCCAGCAGCCAGAGCCTCTTCGGCTACACCTTC.

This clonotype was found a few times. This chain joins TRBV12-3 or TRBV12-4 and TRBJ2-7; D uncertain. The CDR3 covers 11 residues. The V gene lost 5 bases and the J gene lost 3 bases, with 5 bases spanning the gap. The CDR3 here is CASSNHYEQYV. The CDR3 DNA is TGTGCCAGCAGTAACCACTACGAGCAGTACGTC.

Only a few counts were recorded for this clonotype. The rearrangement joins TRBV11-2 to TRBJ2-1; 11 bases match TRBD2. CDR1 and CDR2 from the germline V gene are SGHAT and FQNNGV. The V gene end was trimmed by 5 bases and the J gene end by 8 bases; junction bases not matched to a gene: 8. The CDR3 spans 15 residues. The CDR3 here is CASSRATSGVYEQFF. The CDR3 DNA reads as TGTGCCAGCAGCCGCGCGACTAGCGGGGTATATGAGCAGTTCTTC.

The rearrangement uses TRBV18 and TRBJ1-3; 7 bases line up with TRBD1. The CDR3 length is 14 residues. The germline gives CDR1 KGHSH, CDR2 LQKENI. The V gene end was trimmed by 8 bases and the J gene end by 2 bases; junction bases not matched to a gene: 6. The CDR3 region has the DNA TGTGCCAGCCGCTCCGGGACAGCTGGAAACACCATATATTTT. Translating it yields CASRSGTAGNTIYF.

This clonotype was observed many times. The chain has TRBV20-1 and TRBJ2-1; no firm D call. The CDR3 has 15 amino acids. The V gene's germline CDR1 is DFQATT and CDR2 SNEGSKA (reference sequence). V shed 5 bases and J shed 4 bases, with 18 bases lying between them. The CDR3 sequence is CSAGPGSLGYNEQFF. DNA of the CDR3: TGCAGTGCTGGGCCCGGCTCCCTCGGGTACAATGAGCAGTTCTTC.

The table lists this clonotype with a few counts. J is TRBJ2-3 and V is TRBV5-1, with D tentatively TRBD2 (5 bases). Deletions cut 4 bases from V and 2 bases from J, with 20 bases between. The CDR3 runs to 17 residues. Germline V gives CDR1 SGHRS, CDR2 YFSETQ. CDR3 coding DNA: TGCGCCAGCAGCCCTTCTATACTAGGAACCTCCACAGATACGCAGTATTTT. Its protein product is CASSPSILGTSTDTQYF. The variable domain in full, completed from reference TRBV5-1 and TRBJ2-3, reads KAGVTQTPRYLIKTRGQQVTLSCSPISGHRSVSWYQQTPGQGLQFLFEYFSETQRNKGNFPGRFSGRQFSNSRSEMNVSTLELGDSALYLCASSPSILGTSTDTQYFGPGTRLTVL.

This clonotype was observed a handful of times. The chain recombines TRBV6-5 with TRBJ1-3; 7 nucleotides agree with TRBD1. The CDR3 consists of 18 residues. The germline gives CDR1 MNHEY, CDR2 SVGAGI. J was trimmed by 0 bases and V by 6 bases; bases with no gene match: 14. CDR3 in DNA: TGTGCCAGCAGACCACTCGACAGGGAATTAGTCTCTGGAAACACCATATATTTT. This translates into CASRPLDRELVSGNTIYF.

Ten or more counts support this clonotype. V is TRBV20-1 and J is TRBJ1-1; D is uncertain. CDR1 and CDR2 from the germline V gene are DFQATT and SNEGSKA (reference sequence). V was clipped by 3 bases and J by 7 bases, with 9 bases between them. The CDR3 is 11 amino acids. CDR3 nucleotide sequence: TGCAGTGCTAGCCCCGAAGTTGAAGCTTTCTTT. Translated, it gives CSASPEVEAFF.

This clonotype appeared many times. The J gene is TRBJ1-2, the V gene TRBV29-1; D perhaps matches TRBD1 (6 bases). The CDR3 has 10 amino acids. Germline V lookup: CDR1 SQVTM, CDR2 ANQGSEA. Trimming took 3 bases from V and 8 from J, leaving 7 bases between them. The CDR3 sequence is CSVETGGYTF. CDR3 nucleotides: TGCAGCGTTGAGACAGGCGGCTACACCTTC. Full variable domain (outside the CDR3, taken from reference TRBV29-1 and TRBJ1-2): SAVISQKPSRDICQRGTSLTIQCQVDSQVTMMFWYRQQPGQSLTLIATANQGSEATYESGFVIDKFPISRPNLTFSTLTVSNMSPEDSSIYLCSVETGGYTFGSGTRLTVV.

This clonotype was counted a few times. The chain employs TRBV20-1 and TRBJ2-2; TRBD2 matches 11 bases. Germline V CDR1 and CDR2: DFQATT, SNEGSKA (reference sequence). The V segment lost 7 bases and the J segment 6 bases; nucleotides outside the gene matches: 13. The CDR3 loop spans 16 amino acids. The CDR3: CSGRLRLAGLSGELFF. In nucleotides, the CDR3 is TGCAGTGGGAGACTCCGACTAGCGGGGCTTTCCGGGGAGCTGTTTTTT.

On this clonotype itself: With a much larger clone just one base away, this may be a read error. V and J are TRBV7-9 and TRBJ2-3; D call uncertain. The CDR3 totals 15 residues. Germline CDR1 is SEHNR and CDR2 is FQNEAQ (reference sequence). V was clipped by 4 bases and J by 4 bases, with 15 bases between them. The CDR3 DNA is TGTGCCAGCAGCTCGACCCTAGGAAACGCAGATACGCAGTATTTT. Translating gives CASSSTLGNADTQYF.

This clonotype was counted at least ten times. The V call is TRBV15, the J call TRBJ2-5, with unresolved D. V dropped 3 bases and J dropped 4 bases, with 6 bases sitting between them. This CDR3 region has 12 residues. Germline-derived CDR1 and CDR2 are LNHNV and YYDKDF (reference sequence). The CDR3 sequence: CATSSDLETQYF. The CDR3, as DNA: TGTGCCACCAGCAGTGACCTAGAGACCCAGTACTTC.

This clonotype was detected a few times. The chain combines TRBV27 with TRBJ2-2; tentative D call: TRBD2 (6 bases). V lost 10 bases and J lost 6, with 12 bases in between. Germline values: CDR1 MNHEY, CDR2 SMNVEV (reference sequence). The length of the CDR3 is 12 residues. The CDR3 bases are TGTGCCATCCTAACGGGGGCCGGGGAGCTGTTTTTT. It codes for CAILTGAGELFF.

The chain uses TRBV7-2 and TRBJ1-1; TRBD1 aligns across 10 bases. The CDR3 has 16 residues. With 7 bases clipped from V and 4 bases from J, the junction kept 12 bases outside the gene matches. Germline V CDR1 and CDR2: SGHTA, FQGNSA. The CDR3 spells CASTIDRDRGSTEAFF. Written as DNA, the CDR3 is TGTGCCAGCACCATCGACCGGGACAGGGGCTCCACTGAAGCTTTCTTT.

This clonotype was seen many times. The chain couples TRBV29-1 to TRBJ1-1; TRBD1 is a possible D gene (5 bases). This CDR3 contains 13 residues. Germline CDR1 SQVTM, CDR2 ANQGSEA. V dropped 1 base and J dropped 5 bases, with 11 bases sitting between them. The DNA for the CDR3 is TGCAGCGTTGAAGCCGCTGCAGGGACTGAAGCTTTCTTT. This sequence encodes CSVEAAAGTEAFF.

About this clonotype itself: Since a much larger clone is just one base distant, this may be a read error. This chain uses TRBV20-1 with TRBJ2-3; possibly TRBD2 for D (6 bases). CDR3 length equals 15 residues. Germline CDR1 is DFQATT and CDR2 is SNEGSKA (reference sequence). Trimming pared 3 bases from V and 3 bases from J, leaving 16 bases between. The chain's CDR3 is CSARGAGRRTDTQYF. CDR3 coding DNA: TGCAGTGCTAGGGGCGCGGGGAGGCGGACAGATACGCAGTATTTT.

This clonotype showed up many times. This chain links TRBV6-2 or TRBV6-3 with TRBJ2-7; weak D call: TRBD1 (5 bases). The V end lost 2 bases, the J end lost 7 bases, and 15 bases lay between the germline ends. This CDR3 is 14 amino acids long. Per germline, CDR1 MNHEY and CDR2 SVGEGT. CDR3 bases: TGTGCCAGCAGTTACGACATGGCAGGGAAAGAGCAGTACTTC. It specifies CASSYDMAGKEQYF.

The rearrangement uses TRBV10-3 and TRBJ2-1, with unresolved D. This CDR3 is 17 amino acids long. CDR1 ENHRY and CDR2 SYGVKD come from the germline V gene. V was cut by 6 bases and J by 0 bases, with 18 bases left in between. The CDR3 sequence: CAIRTFNRKSSYNEQFF. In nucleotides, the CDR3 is TGTGCCATCAGAACCTTTAATAGGAAGAGCTCCTACAATGAGCAGTTCTTC.